This T cell receptor beta chain is from a study of blood T cell repertoires in COVID-19. Overall study: Acute and convalescent COVID-19 specimens originated in the United States, Italy and Spain. From T cells, B-cell-depleted T cells, or PBMCs came the material, which was cDNA or gDNA.

Original handling: Reference gene primers were amplified, and this amplification served to estimate nucleated cell counts. Libraries were prepared by immunoSEQ multiplex PCR; TCRdb keeps only in-frame clonotypes and omits some of them. That table furnishes V, J and clone size, whereas the DNA furnished D and trimming. In the table there are about 200,000 clones, approximately 84% of which are singletons. CDR3 length: 12 amino acids. Germline V gene lookup returns CDR1 KGHDR and CDR2 SFDVKD. V lost 4 bases and J 10 bases, leaving 12 bases between the germline ends. The receptor comes from a human donor with acute or convalescent COVID-19. The donor label of this sample is uncertain. Sequencing was done on a sample of peripheral blood. This chain uses TRBV24-1 with TRBJ1-1; D is unclear. CDR3 sequence reads: CATSDPISGAFF. Written as DNA, the CDR3 is TGTGCCACCAGTGACCCCATTTCGGGAGCTTTCTTT.